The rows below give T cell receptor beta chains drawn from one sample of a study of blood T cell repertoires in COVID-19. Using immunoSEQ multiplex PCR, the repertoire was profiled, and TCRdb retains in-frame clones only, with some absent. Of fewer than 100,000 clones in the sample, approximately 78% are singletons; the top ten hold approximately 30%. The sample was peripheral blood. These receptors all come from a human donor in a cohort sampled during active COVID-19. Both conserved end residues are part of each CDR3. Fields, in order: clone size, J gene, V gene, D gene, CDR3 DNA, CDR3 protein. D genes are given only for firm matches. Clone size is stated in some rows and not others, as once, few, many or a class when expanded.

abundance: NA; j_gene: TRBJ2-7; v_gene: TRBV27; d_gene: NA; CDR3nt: TGTGCCAGCAGTTTATCCATTCTCTACGAGCGGCAGTACTTC; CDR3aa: CASSLSILYERQYF
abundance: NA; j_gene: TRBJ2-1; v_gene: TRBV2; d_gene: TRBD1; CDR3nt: TGTGCCAGCAGCGGGACAGGGGGCGGTCACAATGAGCAGTTCTTC; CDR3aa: CASSGTGGGHNEQFF
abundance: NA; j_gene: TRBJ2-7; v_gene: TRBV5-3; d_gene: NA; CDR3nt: TGTGCCAGAAGCTTGGGGGGACAAAGGTTAACCTACGAGCAGTACTTC; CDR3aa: CARSLGGQRLTYEQYF
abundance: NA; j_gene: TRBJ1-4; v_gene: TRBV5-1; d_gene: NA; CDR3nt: TGCGCCAGCAGCTTGGCGGGGGGAAGAGTTGAAAAACTGTTTTTT; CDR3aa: CASSLAGGRVEKLFF
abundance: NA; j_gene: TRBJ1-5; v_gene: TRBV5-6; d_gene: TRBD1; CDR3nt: TGTGCCAGCAGCTTCGGGACAGATAGCAATCAGCCCCAGCATTTT; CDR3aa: CASSFGTDSNQPQHF
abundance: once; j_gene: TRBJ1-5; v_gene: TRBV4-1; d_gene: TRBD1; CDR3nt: TGCGCCAGCAGCCGCGGGACAGGCAATCAGCCCCAGCATTTT; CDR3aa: CASSRGTGNQPQHF
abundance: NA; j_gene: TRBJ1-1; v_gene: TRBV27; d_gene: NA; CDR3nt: TGTGCCAGCAGTTCCCCTACCTATTCTGGCAGCGACACTGAAGCTTTCTTT; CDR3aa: CASSSPTYSGSDTEAFF
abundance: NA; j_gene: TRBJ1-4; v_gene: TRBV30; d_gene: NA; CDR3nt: TGTGCCTGGAGTGTACGGGCAGGGATTCGGGCTAATGAAAAACTGTTTTTT; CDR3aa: CAWSVRAGIRANEKLFF
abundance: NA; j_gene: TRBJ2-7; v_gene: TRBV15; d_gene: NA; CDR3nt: TGTGCCACCAGCGGGGGGTATTCCTACGAGCAGTACTTC; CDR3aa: CATSGGYSYEQYF
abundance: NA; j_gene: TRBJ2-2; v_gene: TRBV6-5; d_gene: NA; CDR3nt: TGTGCCAGCACTTTACAGGGAACGAACACCGGGGAGCTGTTTTTT; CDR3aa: CASTLQGTNTGELFF
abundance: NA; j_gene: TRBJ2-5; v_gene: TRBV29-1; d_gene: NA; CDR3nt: TGCAGCGTTGCTTTCTGGGGGGGGCCGGAAGAGACCCAGTACTTC; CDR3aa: CSVAFWGGPEETQYF
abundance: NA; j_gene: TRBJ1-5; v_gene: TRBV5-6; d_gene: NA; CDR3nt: TGTGCCAGCAGCTCCTCCGGGTTAAATCAGCCCCAGCATTTT; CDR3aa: CASSSSGLNQPQHF
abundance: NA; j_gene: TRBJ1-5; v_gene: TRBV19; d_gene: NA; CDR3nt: TGTGCCAGTAATCGAGTTGGGCAGTTGAGCAATCAGCCCCAGCATTTT; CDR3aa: CASNRVGQLSNQPQHF
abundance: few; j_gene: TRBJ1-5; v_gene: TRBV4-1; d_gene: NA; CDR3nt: TGCGCCAGCAGCCAAGATGGCGGGCCCCGGAGAGGCAATCAGCCCCAGCATTTT; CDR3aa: CASSQDGGPRRGNQPQHF
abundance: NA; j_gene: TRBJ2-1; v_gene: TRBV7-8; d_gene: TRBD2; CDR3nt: TGTGCCAGCAGCTTAGTTCCTTGGCAAGCGGGGGGCCCCAATGAGCAGTTCTTC; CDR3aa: CASSLVPWQAGGPNEQFF
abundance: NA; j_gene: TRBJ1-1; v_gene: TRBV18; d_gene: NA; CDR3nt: TGTGCCAGCTTAAGGACAGTCACGAACACTGAAGCTTTCTTT; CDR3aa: CASLRTVTNTEAFF
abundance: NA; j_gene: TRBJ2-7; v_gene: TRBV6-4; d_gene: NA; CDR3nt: TGTGCCAGCAGTGACTCAGTGAGGGGGACCTCCTACGAGCAGTACTTC; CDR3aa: CASSDSVRGTSYEQYF
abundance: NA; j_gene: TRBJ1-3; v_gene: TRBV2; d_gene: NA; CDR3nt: TGTGCCAGCAGTCCGGACACGGTTGGAAACACCATATATTTT; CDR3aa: CASSPDTVGNTIYF
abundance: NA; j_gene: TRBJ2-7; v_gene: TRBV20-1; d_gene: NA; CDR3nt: TGCAGTGCTCTGGTCGGCTACGAGCAGTACTTC; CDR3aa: CSALVGYEQYF
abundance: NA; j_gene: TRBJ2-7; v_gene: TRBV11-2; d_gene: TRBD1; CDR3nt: TGTGCCAGCAGCAGGACAGGGGTGGCCTACGAGCAGTACTTC; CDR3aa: CASSRTGVAYEQYF
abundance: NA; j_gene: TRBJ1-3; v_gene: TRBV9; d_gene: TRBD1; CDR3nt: TGTGCCAGCAGCGTAGCGGGACAGGGCTCTGGAAACACCATATATTTT; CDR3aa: CASSVAGQGSGNTIYF
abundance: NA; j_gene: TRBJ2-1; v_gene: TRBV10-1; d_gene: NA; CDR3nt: TGCGCCAGCAGTGAGCGCTCCGGTGAGCAGTTCTTC; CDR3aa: CASSERSGEQFF
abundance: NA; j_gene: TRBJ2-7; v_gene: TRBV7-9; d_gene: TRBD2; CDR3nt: TGTGCCAGCAGCTTAGGGGCGGCGACTAGCGATCAGTACTTC; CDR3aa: CASSLGAATSDQYF
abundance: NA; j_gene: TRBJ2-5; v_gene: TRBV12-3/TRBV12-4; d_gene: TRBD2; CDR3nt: TGTGCCAGCAGTTGGGCGGGGGATGAGACCCAGTACTTC; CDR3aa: CASSWAGDETQYF
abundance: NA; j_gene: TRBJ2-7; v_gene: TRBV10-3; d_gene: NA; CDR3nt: TGTGCCTACAAGATAATGGGGCTCCGATACGAGCAGTACTTC; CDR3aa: CAYKIMGLRYEQYF
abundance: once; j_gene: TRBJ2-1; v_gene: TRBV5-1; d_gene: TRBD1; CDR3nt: TGCGCCAGCAGCTCCGTCCCGGGACAGGGCTACAATGAGCAGTTCTTC; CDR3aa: CASSSVPGQGYNEQFF
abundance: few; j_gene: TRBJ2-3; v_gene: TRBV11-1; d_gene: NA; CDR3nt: TGTGCCAGCAGCTCAAGCCAGGGTTTGGATACGCAGTATTTT; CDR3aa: CASSSSQGLDTQYF
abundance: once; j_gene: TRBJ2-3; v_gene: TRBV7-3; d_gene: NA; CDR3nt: TGTGCCAGCAGCATCGACGGGACTACAGATACGCAGTATTTT; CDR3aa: CASSIDGTTDTQYF
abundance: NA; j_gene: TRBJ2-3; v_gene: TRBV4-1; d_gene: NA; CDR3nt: TGCGCCAGCAGCCAAGAACCCAGGGGGGCAGATACGCAGTATTTT; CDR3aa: CASSQEPRGADTQYF
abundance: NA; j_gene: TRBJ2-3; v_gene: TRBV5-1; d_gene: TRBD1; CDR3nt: TGCGCCAGCAGTCCTCGACAGGGAAGGGGAGATACGCAGTATTTT; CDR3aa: CASSPRQGRGDTQYF
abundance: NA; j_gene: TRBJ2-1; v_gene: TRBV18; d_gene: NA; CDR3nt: TGTGCCAGCTCACCGTCGGGGAATGAGCAGTTCTTC; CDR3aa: CASSPSGNEQFF
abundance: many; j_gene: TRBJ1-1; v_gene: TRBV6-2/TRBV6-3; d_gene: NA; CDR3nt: TGTGCCAGCAGTACCGGGGAGAACACTGAAGCTTTCTTT; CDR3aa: CASSTGENTEAFF